The 27 T cell receptor beta chains below come from one sample, sequenced in a study of CD8 T cells in Susac syndrome. Random-hexamer reverse transcription was applied to about 0.5 to 1 ug RNA. MiXCR, applied by TCRdb to the immunoSEQ multiplex PCR reads, yields one record per CDR3 protein. The sample holds roughly 180,000 distinct CDR3 sequences, just under 95% seen once. Material for sequencing was CD4+ T cells from PBMCs. Every receptor here comes from a human donor in good health.

This sequence joins TRBV30 and TRBJ2-1; D might be TRBD2 (5 bases). This CDR3 has 13 residues. CDR1 and CDR2 (germline): GTSNPN, SVGIG (reference sequence). The germline V and J ends were trimmed by 2 bases and 7 bases, with 12 bases remaining between them. DNA of the CDR3: TGTGCCTGGAGTAGCGACCCGGGGAATGAGCAGTTCTTC. It yields the protein CAWSSDPGNEQFF.

V is TRBV20-1 and J is TRBJ2-5, with D tentatively TRBD1 or TRBD2 (5 bases each). Germline lookup yields CDR1 DFQATT and CDR2 SNEGSKA (reference sequence). CDR3 size: 14 residues. V lost 6 bases and J lost 3, with 17 bases in between. CDR3 sequence (DNA): TGCAGTGCGATCTACCACAGGCGGGAAGAGACCCAGTACTTC. It yields the protein CSAIYHRREETQYF.

This chain joins TRBV7-2 and TRBJ1-4; D is undetermined. This CDR3 spans 16 amino acids. V lost 5 bases and J 3 bases, leaving 16 bases between the germline ends. The germline gives CDR1 SGHTA, CDR2 FQGNSA. Here the CDR3 reads CASSPQAMSANEKLFF. The DNA of the CDR3 is TGTGCCAGCAGCCCCCAGGCCATGTCGGCTAATGAAAAACTGTTTTTT.

The chain carries TRBV20-1 and TRBJ2-1; 10 nucleotides align to TRBD2. V trimming: 4 bases; J trimming: 6 bases; junction bases outside the gene matches: 9. In germline, CDR1 is DFQATT, CDR2 SNEGSKA (reference sequence). The CDR3 length is 15 residues. CDR3 protein: CSANPSGSAGNEQFF. The CDR3 nucleotides read TGCAGTGCTAACCCTAGCGGGAGTGCTGGCAATGAGCAGTTCTTC.

The gene calls are TRBV15 and TRBJ2-3, with D perhaps matching TRBD1 (6 bases). V dropped 3 bases and J dropped 1 base, with 17 bases sitting between them. CDR1 is LNHNV, CDR2 YYDKDF, per germline (reference sequence). The CDR3 has 17 amino acids. The CDR3 loop is CATSRTRDTAGTDTQYF. Here the CDR3 DNA reads TGTGCCACCAGCAGGACACGGGACACCGCCGGCACAGATACGCAGTATTTT.

The chain joins TRBV20-1 to TRBJ2-5; 9 bases agree with TRBD2. Losses at the gene ends were 5 bases for V and 3 bases for J; bases not matched to a gene: 4. CDR1 is DFQATT and CDR2 is SNEGSKA in the germline V gene (reference sequence). The CDR3 extends over 13 amino acids. This CDR3 is CSAPASGKETQYF. The CDR3, as DNA: TGCAGTGCTCCGGCTAGCGGGAAAGAGACCCAGTACTTC.

The gene calls are TRBV9 and TRBJ1-5, with D unresolved. The CDR3 covers 14 residues. The germline V gene encodes CDR1 SGDLS and CDR2 YYNGEE. Trimming shortened V by 0 bases and J by 7 bases, and 11 bases separated the two germline ends. DNA for the CDR3: TGTGCCAGCAGCGTAGAGGTGGAGGGACAGCCCCAGCATTTT. Translation: CASSVEVEGQPQHF.

V gene TRBV7-9 combines with J gene TRBJ1-1, with D perhaps matching TRBD1 (5 bases). The CDR3 spans 16 residues. Between the trimmed V and J ends, which lost 4 bases and 1 base, there was a span of 16 bases. Looked up from germline, CDR1 is SEHNR and CDR2 is FQNEAQ (reference sequence). CDR3 residues: CASSYPQRGENTEAFF. The CDR3 DNA sequence: TGTGCCAGCAGCTACCCTCAACGAGGGGAGAACACTGAAGCTTTCTTT.

The V and J genes are TRBV7-3 and TRBJ2-7, with TRBD2 matching 8 bases. Germline V gene sequence: CDR1 SGHTA, CDR2 FQGTGA. The CDR3 runs 15 residues. V trimming: 2 bases; J trimming: 2 bases; junction bases outside the gene matches: 5. In nucleotides, the CDR3 is TGTGCCAGCAGCTTAGCTAGCGGGTCCACCTACGAGCAGTACTTC. Translation gives CASSLASGSTYEQYF.

This chain uses TRBV24-1 with TRBJ2-3, with 7 bases that match TRBD2. This CDR3 is 16 amino acids long. The germline CDR1 and CDR2 sequences are KGHDR and SFDVKD. Unmatched junction bases numbered 6, after V lost 2 bases and J lost 2 bases. In DNA, the CDR3 is TGTGCCACCAGTGATTCGGGACTACAAAACACAGATACGCAGTATTTT. It specifies CATSDSGLQNTDTQYF.

The chain is built from TRBV15 and TRBJ2-7; D is perhaps TRBD1 (6 bases). In germline, CDR1 is LNHNV, CDR2 YYDKDF (reference sequence). The CDR3 runs 16 residues. V lost 0 bases and J 5 bases, leaving 17 bases between the germline ends. The CDR3 region is CATSRDRGGSRNEQYF. The CDR3 bases are TGTGCCACCAGCAGAGATAGAGGGGGATCTCGGAACGAGCAGTACTTC.

The chain has TRBV30 and TRBJ1-4, with unresolved D. This CDR3 has 15 residues. From germline, CDR1 is GTSNPN and CDR2 SVGIG (reference sequence). V shed 1 base and J shed 8 bases, with 17 bases lying between them. CDR3 protein: CAWSGSGRVGEKLFF. CDR3 bases: TGTGCCTGGAGTGGGTCGGGCCGCGTGGGGGAAAAACTGTTTTTT.

This clonotype was seen a few times. The chain uses TRBV6-2 or TRBV6-3 and TRBJ2-1, with 7 bases identical to TRBD1. The germline CDR1 and CDR2 sequences are MNHEY and SVGEGT. V was pared by 4 bases and J by 7 bases, with 1 base of the junction left unmatched. The CDR3 loop spans 12 amino acids. The chain's CDR3 is CASSLQGNEQFF. Written as DNA, the CDR3 is TGTGCCAGCAGTTTACAGGGGAATGAGCAGTTCTTC.

The J gene is TRBJ2-6, the V gene TRBV28; 7 bases map to TRBD1. This CDR3 is 18 amino acids long. CDR1 and CDR2 from the germline V gene are MDHEN and SYDVKM. The V segment lost 5 bases and the J segment 0 bases; nucleotides outside the gene matches: 10. CDR3 bases: TGTGCCAGCAGTACCCTTCACGGGACAGTCTCTGGGGCCAACGTCCTGACTTTC. As protein: CASSTLHGTVSGANVLTF. The whole variable domain, remainder taken from reference TRBV28 and TRBJ2-6, is DVKVTQSSRYLVKRTGEKVFLECVQDMDHENMFWYRQDPGLGLRLIYFSYDVKMKEKGDIPEGYSVSREKKERFSLILESASTNQTSMYLCASSTLHGTVSGANVLTFGAGSRLTVL.

The genes are TRBV7-2 and TRBJ1-5, with a possible D match to TRBD1 (6 bases). Trimming left V 4 bases short and J 5 bases short, with 15 bases between. The CDR3 is made up of 15 amino acids. Looked up from germline, CDR1 is SGHTA and CDR2 is FQGNSA. As DNA, the CDR3 is TGTGCCAGCAGCTCCAACGGGGGCGGGGATCAGCCCCAGCATTTT. Protein sequence: CASSSNGGGDQPQHF. The variable domain in full, with the rest retrieved from reference TRBV7-2 and TRBJ1-5, is GAGVSQSPSNKVTEKGKDVELRCDPISGHTALYWYRQSLGQGLEFLIYFQGNSAPDKSGLPSDRFSAERTGGSVSTLTIQRTQQEDSAVYLCASSSNGGGDQPQHFGDGTRLSIL.

The chain uses TRBV3-1 and TRBJ1-5; D not resolved. Per germline, CDR1 LGHDT and CDR2 YNNKEL (reference sequence). CDR3 length: 14 residues. The ends were cut back, 2 bases at V and 4 bases at J, with 9 bases in the middle. CDR3 sequence: CASSQRATNQPQHF. DNA for the CDR3: TGTGCCAGCAGCCAACGGGCCACGAATCAGCCCCAGCATTTT.

V and J are TRBV4-3 and TRBJ2-7; D is perhaps TRBD1 (5 bases). Germline V gene lookup returns CDR1 LGHNA and CDR2 YSLEER. The CDR3 contains 15 residues. Trimming stripped 2 bases from V and 7 bases from J, with 18 bases between. DNA for the CDR3: TGCGCCAGCAGCCAAAGGGCGACGGACACCCGGGAGCAGTACTTC. It translates to CASSQRATDTREQYF.

J is TRBJ1-2 and V is TRBV29-1, with D possibly TRBD1 on 6 matching bases. Germline CDR1 is SQVTM and CDR2 is ANQGSEA. The CDR3 has 12 amino acids. V was shortened by 6 bases and J by 2 bases, with 10 bases between the two germline ends. This CDR3 reads CSVGDRNYGYTF. CDR3 DNA: TGCAGCGTAGGCGACAGGAACTATGGCTACACCTTC.

This chain uses TRBV12-3 or TRBV12-4 with TRBJ1-2, with 10 bases that match TRBD1. This CDR3 region has 16 residues. V gave up 1 base and J gave up 5 bases; unmatched junction bases: 7. The CDR3 loop reads CASSLGGQGGRYGYTF. As DNA, the CDR3 is TGTGCCAGCAGTTTAGGTGGACAGGGGGGGAGGTATGGCTACACCTTC.

The chain has TRBV3-1 and TRBJ2-3; 10 bases map to TRBD2. The germline gives CDR1 LGHDT, CDR2 YNNKEL (reference sequence). The V and J ends lost 4 bases and 6 bases, in that order; junction bases with no gene match: 7. This CDR3 spans 15 amino acids. The DNA for the CDR3 is TGTGCCAGCAGCCCGAGGACTAGCGGCAAGGATACGCAGTATTTT. Translating gives CASSPRTSGKDTQYF.

The chain couples TRBV6-5 to TRBJ1-2, with D maybe TRBD1 (5 bases). The germline V gene encodes CDR1 MNHEY and CDR2 SVGAGI. V gave up 8 bases and J gave up 5 bases, with 9 bases separating them. This CDR3 comprises 11 residues. The CDR3 protein is CASAQGYGYTF. The CDR3 nucleotides read TGTGCCAGCGCTCAGGGATATGGCTACACCTTC.

V usage is TRBV4-2 and J usage is TRBJ2-1; D unclear. The V end was cut by 1 base, the J end by 9 bases, with 7 bases between. The CDR3 has 12 amino acids. The germline CDR1 and CDR2 sequences are LGHNA and YNFKEQ. CDR3 nucleotide sequence: TGTGCCAGCAGCCAAGGCCCGCTTGAGCAGTTCTTC. This translates into CASSQGPLEQFF.

The chain has TRBV30 and TRBJ1-1; no reliable D call. The V end lost 0 bases, the J end lost 5 bases, and 13 bases lay between the germline ends. Germline CDR1 GTSNPN, CDR2 SVGIG (reference sequence). The CDR3 totals 14 residues. The CDR3 DNA follows: TGTGCCTGGAGTGTAATCAGCACTGGGACTGAAGCTTTCTTT. Translated: CAWSVISTGTEAFF.

This chain links TRBV7-9 with TRBJ2-1; no firm D call. Trimming shortened V by 0 bases and J by 0 bases, and 12 bases separated the two germline ends. This CDR3 comprises 17 residues. Germline V CDR1 and CDR2: SEHNR, FQNEAQ (reference sequence). The CDR3 loop reads CASSLAGKSSSYNEQFF. The CDR3 nucleotides are TGTGCCAGCAGCTTAGCGGGCAAGTCCAGCTCCTACAATGAGCAGTTCTTC.

The CDR3 reads CASTEQGQPTYEQYF. Written as DNA, the CDR3 is TGCGCCAGCACCGAACAAGGTCAACCTACCTACGAGCAGTACTTC. This chain connects TRBV5-1 to TRBJ2-7, with D unclear. V lost 6 bases to trimming and J lost 2 bases, with 18 bases between them. CDR3 size: 15 residues. CDR1 and CDR2 (germline): SGHRS, YFSETQ.

The V call is TRBV5-4, the J call TRBJ2-5; 7 bases map to TRBD2. The CDR3 runs to 12 residues. Looked up from germline, CDR1 is SGHNT and CDR2 is YYREEE (reference sequence). With 2 bases clipped from V and 7 bases from J, the junction kept 2 bases outside the gene matches. CDR3 region: CASSFERGTQYF. CDR3 nucleotide sequence: TGTGCCAGCAGCTTTGAGCGGGGGACCCAGTACTTC.

This chain links TRBV29-1 with TRBJ1-5, with 8 bases identical to TRBD1. Looked up from germline, CDR1 is SQVTM and CDR2 is ANQGSEA. This CDR3 is built from 12 residues. Unmatched junction bases numbered 4, after V lost 7 bases and J lost 5 bases. The CDR3 DNA sequence: TGCAGCGCCGCGACAGGGGATCAGCCCCAGCATTTT. Its translation: CSAATGDQPQHF.